These 28 T cell receptor beta chains were sequenced from one sample in a study of T cell repertoires in cytomegalovirus infection. TCRdb recomputed calls from the reads with MiXCR, one row per CDR3 protein. The table has some 250,000 distinct CDR3 sequences, around 9% seen once. Specimen: PBMCs. The receptors originated from a human donor in good health (CMV status not recorded). Some clones in this sample may be carry-over from other donors' samples.

This clonotype has ten or more counts. The rearrangement joins TRBV9 to TRBJ1-1; D unresolved. With 4 bases removed from V and 3 bases from J, the gap between germline ends came to 16 bases. Germline V gives CDR1 SGDLS, CDR2 YYNGEE. The CDR3 length is 15 residues. The CDR3 bases are TGTGCCAGCAGCTCAACGGGCAGGTGGGACACTGAAGCTTTCTTT. This encodes CASSSTGRWDTEAFF. The full variable domain, with the rest looked up from reference TRBV9 and TRBJ1-1, is DSGVTQTPKHLITATGQRVTLRCSPRSGDLSVYWYQQSLDQGLQFLIQYYNGEERAKGNILERFSAQQFPDLHSELNLSSLELGDSALYFCASSSTGRWDTEAFFGQGTRLTVV.

The chain is built from TRBV15 and TRBJ2-7, with TRBD2 identical over 10 bases. With 0 bases clipped from V and 7 bases from J, the junction kept 6 bases outside the gene matches. Germline CDR1 and CDR2: LNHNV and YYDKDF (reference sequence). The CDR3 contains 15 residues. Written as DNA, the CDR3 is TGTGCCACCAGCAGAGACCCACTAGCGGGAAGGGAGCAGTACTTC. This gives the protein CATSRDPLAGREQYF.

This clonotype occurred many times. The chain is built from TRBV12-3 or TRBV12-4 and TRBJ2-5; TRBD1 matches 9 bases. The V and J ends lost 3 bases and 1 base, in that order; junction bases with no gene match: 6. The CDR3 sequence is 16 residues long. CDR3 DNA sequence: TGTGCCAGCAGTTTTGGACAGGGGAAATTCCAAGAGACCCAGTACTTC. Translating gives CASSFGQGKFQETQYF.

The V gene is TRBV27, the J gene TRBJ1-1; D is possibly TRBD1 (6 bases). V dropped 5 bases and J dropped 5 bases, with 15 bases sitting between them. Germline-derived CDR1 and CDR2 are MNHEY and SMNVEV (reference sequence). This CDR3 is built from 14 residues. CDR3 loop: CASSPTGRVTEAFF. The CDR3 region has the DNA TGTGCCAGCAGTCCAACAGGGAGGGTAACTGAAGCTTTCTTT.

This clonotype was picked up many times. V and J are TRBV7-2 and TRBJ2-7; D gene unclear. Trimming shortened V by 1 base and J by 2 bases, and 9 bases separated the two germline ends. CDR3 size: 14 residues. CDR1 is SGHTA, CDR2 FQGNSA, per germline. CDR3 sequence reads: CASSLDGNAYEQYF. In DNA form, the CDR3 reads TGTGCCAGCAGCTTAGATGGAAACGCCTACGAGCAGTACTTC. Full variable domain (outside the CDR3, taken from reference TRBV7-2 and TRBJ2-7): GAGVSQSPSNKVTEKGKDVELRCDPISGHTALYWYRQSLGQGLEFLIYFQGNSAPDKSGLPSDRFSAERTGGSVSTLTIQRTQQEDSAVYLCASSLDGNAYEQYFGPGTRLTVT.

This clonotype was observed at least ten times. This chain uses TRBV6-2 or TRBV6-3 with TRBJ2-3; 7 nucleotides align to TRBD1. This CDR3 contains 15 residues. Germline V gives CDR1 MNHEY, CDR2 SVGEGT. With V trimmed by 5 bases and J by 0 bases, 5 bases remained unmatched. CDR3 sequence (DNA): TGTGCCAGCAGTATTGGGACAGCTAGCACAGATACGCAGTATTTT. Amino acid sequence: CASSIGTASTDTQYF.

The rearrangement links TRBV3-1 to TRBJ2-4; possible D gene TRBD1, 6 bases. The CDR3 is 14 amino acids. V was pared by 3 bases and J by 0 bases, with 6 bases between. From germline, CDR1 is LGHDT and CDR2 YNNKEL (reference sequence). CDR3 nucleotides: TGTGCCAGCAGCCACAGGGGAGCCAAAAACATTCAGTACTTC. Amino acids: CASSHRGAKNIQYF.

On this clonotype itself: This may be a read error, as it is one base from a much larger clone. The genes are TRBV7-6 and TRBJ2-7, with a tentative D call TRBD1 (6 bases). This CDR3 is 15 amino acids long. Germline V gene sequence: CDR1 SGHVS, CDR2 FNYEAQ. CDR3 protein: CASSLRKGEAYEQHF. The CDR3 DNA sequence: TGTGCCAGCAGCTTGCGGAAGGGGGAAGCCTACGAGCAGCACTTC.

There are many counts of this clonotype. The CDR3 bases are TGTGCCAGCGCCGGACAGGGTGGATTCGAGCAGTACTTC. Residues: CASAGQGGFEQYF. This chain joins TRBV7-2 and TRBJ2-7, with 8 bases lining up with TRBD1. There are 13 residues in the CDR3. Germline assignment: CDR1 SGHTA and CDR2 FQGNSA. Losses at the gene ends were 8 bases for V and 6 bases for J; bases not matched to a gene: 9.

This clonotype was seen repeatedly, ten times or more. The J gene is TRBJ1-5, the V gene TRBV19; the match to TRBD1 covers 8 bases. This CDR3 has 13 amino acids. V shed 9 bases and J 7 bases; nucleotides not matched to a gene: 8. Germline V CDR1 and CDR2: LNHDA, SQIVND (reference sequence). The CDR3 reads CASLGQGVQPQHF. In DNA form, the CDR3 reads TGTGCCAGCCTAGGACAGGGTGTACAGCCCCAGCATTTT.

The table lists this clonotype with many counts. The chain uses TRBV7-9 and TRBJ1-3; D unresolved. Looked up from germline, CDR1 is SEHNR and CDR2 is FQNEAQ (reference sequence). The CDR3 runs 14 residues. V lost 1 base, J lost 3 bases, and 7 bases lay in between. The CDR3 sequence: CASSLGTDGNTIYF. CDR3 nucleotide sequence: TGTGCCAGCAGCTTAGGGACGGATGGAAACACCATATATTTT.

This clonotype occurred a few times. The chain couples TRBV29-1 to TRBJ1-6, with no clear D. The germline V gene has CDR1 SQVTM and CDR2 ANQGSEA. The CDR3 is 15 amino acids. V shed 6 bases and J shed 0 bases, with 12 bases lying between them. CDR3 in amino acids: CSVRDQSSYNSPLHF. CDR3 in DNA: TGCAGCGTCCGGGATCAGAGCTCCTATAATTCACCCCTCCACTTT.

This clonotype was detected a few times. V usage is TRBV19 and J usage is TRBJ1-5; a weak D match, TRBD1 (5 bases). Germline V CDR1 and CDR2: LNHDA, SQIVND (reference sequence). This CDR3 comprises 15 residues. V was shortened by 1 base and J by 0 bases, with 7 bases between the two germline ends. In DNA form, the CDR3 reads TGTGCCAGTAGTATAGGACAGCATAGCAATCAGCCCCAGCATTTT. This gives the protein CASSIGQHSNQPQHF.

Ten or more counts support this clonotype. The rearrangement uses TRBV12-3 or TRBV12-4 and TRBJ2-2; D is perhaps TRBD2 (5 bases). The CDR3 extends over 16 amino acids. V lost 5 bases and J 2 bases, leaving 15 bases between the germline ends. As DNA, the CDR3 is TGTGCCAGCAGTCCCCCCCGGAGGCTTAACACCGGGGAGCTGTTTTTT. It encodes CASSPPRRLNTGELFF.

V gene TRBV19 combines with J gene TRBJ1-5; TRBD1 agrees at 9 bases. Germline CDR1 LNHDA, CDR2 SQIVND (reference sequence). The CDR3 extends over 15 amino acids. J was trimmed by 4 bases and V by 7 bases; bases with no gene match: 8. CDR3 in DNA: TGTGCCAGTAAGGTCGGACAGGGGATTAATCAGCCCCAGCATTTT. This encodes CASKVGQGINQPQHF. The full variable domain, its missing parts supplied by reference TRBV19 and TRBJ1-5, is DGGITQSPKYLFRKEGQNVTLSCEQNLNHDAMYWYRQDPGQGLRLIYYSQIVNDFQKGDIAEGYSVSREKKESFPLTVTSAQKNPTAFYLCASKVGQGINQPQHFGDGTRLSIL.

This clonotype showed up many times. This chain links TRBV19 with TRBJ1-6; TRBD1 matches 8 bases. Germline V gene lookup returns CDR1 LNHDA and CDR2 SQIVND (reference sequence). The CDR3 is made up of 16 amino acids. J lost 16 bases, V lost 0 bases, and 14 bases had no gene match. The CDR3 DNA reads TGTGCCAGTAGTATAGACGGGACAGGATTTAATGGGGAGCTCCACTTT. Its translation is CASSIDGTGFNGELHF. Variable domain in full (rest from reference TRBV19 and TRBJ1-6): DGGITQSPKYLFRKEGQNVTLSCEQNLNHDAMYWYRQDPGQGLRLIYYSQIVNDFQKGDIAEGYSVSREKKESFPLTVTSAQKNPTAFYLCASSIDGTGFNGELHFGNGTRLTVT.

Many counts were recorded for this clonotype. This chain uses TRBV7-2 with TRBJ2-3; D is unresolved. CDR3 length equals 15 residues. Germline lookup yields CDR1 SGHTA and CDR2 FQGNSA. Trimming took off 5 bases at V and 0 bases at J, with 12 bases between the two ends. The CDR3 coding sequence is TGTGCCAGCAGCCCGGACCGTTCTAGCACAGATACGCAGTATTTT. Its protein is CASSPDRSSTDTQYF.

At least ten counts were recorded for this clonotype. The gene calls are TRBV6-6 and TRBJ2-3; TRBD2 aligns across 7 bases. The germline CDR1 and CDR2 sequences are MNHNY and SVGAGI (reference sequence). After removal of 7 bases from V and 6 bases from J, the junction contained 10 bases not matched to a gene. This CDR3 region has 14 residues. CDR3 nucleotide sequence: TGTGCCAGCATGGCTAGCGGAGGAGGGGATACGCAGTATTTT. Translating it yields CASMASGGGDTQYF.

This clonotype appeared a few times. CDR3 loop: CASSYRTGTNQPQHF. DNA for the CDR3: TGTGCCAGCAGTTACCGGACAGGGACCAATCAGCCCCAGCATTTT. J is TRBJ1-5 and V is TRBV6-6, with 8 bases identical to TRBD1. The CDR3 extends over 15 amino acids. With 2 bases clipped from V and 3 bases from J, the junction kept 3 bases outside the gene matches. Germline values: CDR1 MNHNY, CDR2 SVGAGI (reference sequence).

This clonotype has at least ten counts. The DNA for the CDR3 is TGTGCCAGCAGCCACGACACTGAAGCTTTCTTT. This gives the protein CASSHDTEAFF. The V gene is TRBV7-8, the J gene TRBJ1-1; no firm D call. Germline-derived CDR1 and CDR2 are SGHVS and FQNEAQ. The V and J ends lost 5 bases and 3 bases respectively, with 4 bases between them. This CDR3 is 11 amino acids long. The complete variable domain, with remaining parts taken from reference TRBV7-8 and TRBJ1-1, reads GAGVSQSPRYKVAKRGQDVALRCDPISGHVSLFWYQQALGQGPEFLTYFQNEAQLDKSGLPSDRFFAERPEGSVSTLKIQRTQQEDSAVYLCASSHDTEAFFGQGTRLTVV.

This clonotype was counted ten times or more. CDR3 nucleotide sequence: TGTGCCACCAGCGGCTTTCCCCGGACAACTAGCACAGATACGCAGTATTTT. Its protein product is CATSGFPRTTSTDTQYF. V and J are TRBV15 and TRBJ2-3; D may be TRBD1 (5 bases). Per the germline V gene, CDR1 is LNHNV and CDR2 is YYDKDF (reference sequence). The CDR3 contains 17 residues. V was pared by 5 bases and J by 0 bases, with 18 bases between.

This clonotype was seen at least ten times. V and J are TRBV20-1 and TRBJ2-1; D is unclear. The V and J ends lost 3 bases and 7 bases respectively, with 7 bases between them. Germline lookup yields CDR1 DFQATT and CDR2 SNEGSKA (reference sequence). The CDR3 is 11 residues long. The CDR3 reads CSARAGNEQFF. CDR3 in DNA: TGCAGTGCTAGGGCTGGGAATGAGCAGTTCTTC.

There are many counts of this clonotype. The chain uses TRBV28 and TRBJ1-5; 7 bases match TRBD1. CDR1 and CDR2 from the germline V gene are MDHEN and SYDVKM. The CDR3 sequence is 14 residues long. J lost 4 bases, V lost 7 bases, and 7 bases had no gene match. The CDR3 protein is CASTRQGRNQPQHF. The CDR3 nucleotides are TGTGCCAGCACCCGACAGGGTAGGAATCAGCCCCAGCATTTT.

This clonotype was seen ten or more times. This rearrangement joins TRBV7-2 to TRBJ2-3; 8 nucleotides align to TRBD1. The length of the CDR3 is 21 residues. Germline CDR1 is SGHTA and CDR2 is FQGNSA. With V trimmed by 1 base and J by 0 bases, 18 bases remained unmatched. The CDR3 reads CASSLEAVLIRDRGSTDTQYF. The CDR3 DNA sequence: TGTGCCAGCAGCTTAGAGGCCGTTCTCATCCGAGACAGGGGCAGCACAGATACGCAGTATTTT.

This clonotype appeared many times. The chain combines TRBV7-2 with TRBJ1-1, with D possibly TRBD1 on 5 matching bases. Trimming removed 5 bases from V and 2 bases from J, with 12 bases in between. From germline, CDR1 is SGHTA and CDR2 FQGNSA. CDR3 length: 14 amino acids. DNA for the CDR3: TGTGCCAGCAGCCTACGACAGATCAACACTGAAGCTTTCTTT. This encodes CASSLRQINTEAFF.

This clonotype was recorded at least ten times. Here the CDR3 reads CASSGWGQGAAGANVLTF. DNA for the CDR3: TGTGCCAGCAGCGGGTGGGGACAGGGGGCCGCTGGGGCCAACGTCCTGACTTTC. The chain has TRBV7-2 and TRBJ2-6; 12 bases align to TRBD1. This CDR3 has 18 amino acids. V shed 5 bases and J 2 bases; nucleotides not matched to a gene: 7. Germline V gives CDR1 SGHTA, CDR2 FQGNSA. Combining the CDR3 with reference TRBV7-2 and TRBJ2-6 gives the whole variable domain GAGVSQSPSNKVTEKGKDVELRCDPISGHTALYWYRQSLGQGLEFLIYFQGNSAPDKSGLPSDRFSAERTGGSVSTLTIQRTQQEDSAVYLCASSGWGQGAAGANVLTFGAGSRLTVL.

The sample holds a few counts of this clonotype. The chain has TRBV6-2 or TRBV6-3 and TRBJ1-5; TRBD1 is a possible D gene (6 bases). The CDR3 covers 14 residues. V was trimmed by 6 bases and J by 3 bases, leaving 12 bases between them. The germline CDR1 and CDR2 sequences are MNHEY and SVGEGT. CDR3 DNA sequence: TGTGCCAGCAGCTACAGGGATTACAATCAGCCCCAGCATTTT. It codes for CASSYRDYNQPQHF.

This clonotype was observed many times. The chain has TRBV11-2 and TRBJ2-5, with 7 bases that match TRBD1. Germline CDR1 is SGHAT and CDR2 is FQNNGV. V shed 5 bases, J shed 2 bases, and the junction held 8 bases outside the gene matches. This CDR3 spans 15 amino acids. CDR3 residues: CASSVTGALQETQYF. CDR3 nucleotide sequence: TGTGCCAGCAGCGTCACAGGGGCCCTACAAGAGACCCAGTACTTC. Looking up the rest from reference TRBV11-2 and TRBJ2-5 gives the full variable domain: EAGVAQSPRYKIIEKRQSVAFWCNPISGHATLYWYQQILGQGPKLLIQFQNNGVVDDSQLPKDRFSAERLKGVDSTLKIQPAKLEDSAVYLCASSVTGALQETQYFGPGTRLLVL.